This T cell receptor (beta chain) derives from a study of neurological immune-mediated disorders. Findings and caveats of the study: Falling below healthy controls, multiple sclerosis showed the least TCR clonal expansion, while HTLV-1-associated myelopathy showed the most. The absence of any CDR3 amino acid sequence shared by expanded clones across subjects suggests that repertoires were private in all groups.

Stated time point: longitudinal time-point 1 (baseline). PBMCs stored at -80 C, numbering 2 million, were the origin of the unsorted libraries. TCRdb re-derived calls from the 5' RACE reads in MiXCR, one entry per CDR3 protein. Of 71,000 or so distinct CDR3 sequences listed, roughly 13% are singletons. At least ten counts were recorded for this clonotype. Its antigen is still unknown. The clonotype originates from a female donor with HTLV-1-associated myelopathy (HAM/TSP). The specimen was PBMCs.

Written as DNA, the CDR3 is TGCGCCAGCAGCTTGGGGGGAAGTGGCTACACCTTC. Translated: CASSLGGSGYTF. The rearrangement joins TRBV5-1 to TRBJ1-2; D gene unclear. V dropped 0 bases and J dropped 7 bases, with 7 bases sitting between them. This CDR3 spans 12 amino acids. CDR1 and CDR2 from the germline V gene are SGHRS and YFSETQ.